Following are 18 T cell receptor beta chains from one sample sequenced in a study of CD8 T cells in Susac syndrome. A quantity of about 0.5 to 1 ug RNA underwent reverse transcription using random hexamers. Via MiXCR, TCRdb re-called the immunoSEQ multiplex PCR reads, giving one row per CDR3 protein. The sample lists some 180,000 distinct CDR3 sequences; roughly 92% were seen once. Material: CD4+ T cells from PBMCs. The receptors stem from a human donor in good health.

V usage is TRBV11-2 and J usage is TRBJ1-3; 7 nucleotides align to TRBD1. CDR1 is SGHAT, CDR2 FQNNGV, per germline. Trimming removed 3 bases from V and 7 bases from J; junction bases left unmatched: 3. This CDR3 region has 13 residues. The CDR3 here is CASSLDRSNTIYF. In DNA, the CDR3 is TGTGCCAGCAGCTTGGACAGGTCTAACACCATATATTTT.

V gene TRBV11-2 combines with J gene TRBJ1-3, with 7 bases that match TRBD1. V lost 5 bases to trimming and J lost 2 bases; unmatched junction nucleotides: 12. Germline CDR1 SGHAT, CDR2 FQNNGV. There are 17 residues in the CDR3. The CDR3 loop is CASSPGQWASAGNTIYF. The CDR3 DNA is TGTGCCAGCAGCCCGGGACAGTGGGCGAGCGCTGGAAACACCATATATTTT.

The rearrangement links TRBV7-2 to TRBJ1-6, with D possibly being TRBD1 (5 bases). CDR3 length: 15 residues. Per germline, CDR1 SGHTA and CDR2 FQGNSA. Deletions cut 5 bases from V and 4 bases from J, with 12 bases between. CDR3 region: CASSLGRPYNSPLHF. The DNA for the CDR3 is TGTGCCAGCAGCCTGGGACGGCCGTATAATTCACCCCTCCACTTT.

V and J are TRBV2 and TRBJ1-5, with TRBD1 as a possible D gene (5 bases). The V and J ends lost 6 bases and 0 bases respectively, with 12 bases between them. Germline CDR1 and CDR2: SNHLY and FYNNEI. The CDR3 length is 15 residues. CDR3 amino acids: CASSGGTYSNQPQHF. The CDR3, as DNA: TGTGCCAGCAGCGGCGGGACCTATAGCAATCAGCCCCAGCATTTT.

The chain combines TRBV19 with TRBJ1-3; D is uncertain. The germline gives CDR1 LNHDA, CDR2 SQIVND (reference sequence). Between the trimmed V and J ends, which lost 5 bases and 0 bases, there was a span of 8 bases. The CDR3 is 14 amino acids. CDR3 DNA sequence: TGTGCCAGTAGTGCGAAGGTCTCTGGAAACACCATATATTTT. Translating it yields CASSAKVSGNTIYF.

J is TRBJ1-6 and V is TRBV7-2; 7 bases are a match to TRBD1. The trim removed 6 bases at V and 10 bases at J, leaving 9 bases unmatched. The CDR3 totals 14 residues. The germline V gene has CDR1 SGHTA and CDR2 FQGNSA. CDR3 coding DNA: TGTGCCAGCAGTTCGGACAGGTTATCCTCACCCCTCCACTTT. This codes for CASSSDRLSSPLHF. The entire variable domain, with the rest obtained from reference TRBV7-2 and TRBJ1-6, is as follows: GAGVSQSPSNKVTEKGKDVELRCDPISGHTALYWYRQSLGQGLEFLIYFQGNSAPDKSGLPSDRFSAERTGGSVSTLTIQRTQQEDSAVYLCASSSDRLSSPLHFGNGTRLTVT.

The CDR3 coding sequence is TGTGCCAGCAGTCCAAACGCGGGGTTCTGGGGTCAGCCCCAGCATTTT. Translation: CASSPNAGFWGQPQHF. The rearrangement uses TRBV28 and TRBJ1-5; D not certain. CDR1 and CDR2 from the germline V gene are MDHEN and SYDVKM. This CDR3 is built from 16 residues. Trimming cost V 5 bases and J 6 bases, with 20 bases left between them.

The CDR3 loop is CASSDTGTGWPYGYTF. CDR3 DNA: TGTGCCAGCAGTGATACGGGGACAGGGTGGCCCTATGGCTACACCTTC. This chain connects TRBV25-1 to TRBJ1-2; 9 bases are shared with TRBD1. Germline CDR1 and CDR2: MGHDK and SYGVNS. This CDR3 spans 16 amino acids. The V gene end was trimmed by 3 bases and the J gene end by 4 bases; junction bases not matched to a gene: 9.

This clonotype was detected only once. This chain connects TRBV27 to TRBJ1-6, with TRBD1 matching over 9 bases. Germline V gives CDR1 MNHEY, CDR2 SMNVEV (reference sequence). The CDR3 sequence is 14 residues long. V shed 6 bases, J shed 9 bases, and the junction held 6 bases outside the gene matches. CDR3 in DNA: TGTGCCAGCAGCCCCGGGACAGGGAGTTCACCCCTCCACTTT. It is translated as CASSPGTGSSPLHF.

The chain employs TRBV7-8 and TRBJ1-2, with 7 bases fitting TRBD1. The CDR3 is 14 residues long. Trimming cost V 4 bases and J 8 bases; bases outside gene matches: 10. Germline V gene data show CDR1 as SGHVS and CDR2 as FQNEAQ. CDR3 sequence reads: CASSSGQALSGYTF. The DNA of the CDR3 is TGTGCCAGCAGCTCCGGACAGGCCCTGTCCGGCTACACCTTC.

The chain employs TRBV4-3 and TRBJ1-1, with TRBD1 as a possible D gene (6 bases). Germline V gene lookup returns CDR1 LGHNA and CDR2 YSLEER. The CDR3 is made up of 15 amino acids. V lost 1 base and J lost 1, with 10 bases in between. DNA for the CDR3: TGCGCCAGCAGCCAAGCCCTGGACAGGAACACTGAAGCTTTCTTT. Amino acid sequence: CASSQALDRNTEAFF.

The chain couples TRBV3-1 to TRBJ2-3; 9 bases map to TRBD1. The CDR3 runs to 18 residues. V lost 0 bases to trimming and J lost 3 bases; unmatched junction nucleotides: 10. Germline V gene data show CDR1 as LGHDT and CDR2 as YNNKEL (reference sequence). The CDR3 sequence: CASSQETPGQGKTDTQYF. CDR3 in DNA: TGTGCCAGCAGCCAAGAAACACCGGGACAGGGTAAAACAGATACGCAGTATTTT.

The chain has TRBV30 and TRBJ1-1, with D perhaps matching TRBD1 (5 bases). Looked up from germline, CDR1 is GTSNPN and CDR2 is SVGIG (reference sequence). The CDR3 is 12 residues long. V lost 6 bases, J lost 5 bases, and 13 bases lay in between. The CDR3 coding sequence is TGTGCCTGCGAGACGGGACGGACTGAAGCTTTCTTT. Translated, it gives CACETGRTEAFF.

The gene calls are TRBV28 and TRBJ2-7; 8 bases fit TRBD2. The CDR3 consists of 14 residues. Trimming cost V 6 bases and J 6 bases; bases outside gene matches: 10. The V gene's germline CDR1 is MDHEN and CDR2 SYDVKM. CDR3 protein: CASSYNGRGGEQYF. CDR3 DNA: TGTGCCAGCAGCTATAACGGGAGGGGAGGCGAGCAGTACTTC.

This chain uses TRBV12-3 or TRBV12-4 with TRBJ1-1; D is perhaps TRBD1 (5 bases). The germline V and J ends were trimmed by 2 bases and 1 base, with 11 bases remaining between them. The CDR3 spans 15 residues. The CDR3 region is CASSLIVGTNTEAFF. The CDR3 DNA reads TGTGCCAGCAGTTTAATAGTAGGGACGAACACTGAAGCTTTCTTT.

The V gene is TRBV7-6, the J gene TRBJ2-1, with 14 positions matching TRBD2. CDR3 length equals 17 residues. Trimming took 5 bases from V and 6 from J; bases not matched to a gene: 9. Germline loops: CDR1 SGHVS, CDR2 FNYEAQ. CDR3 amino acids: CASSPRGLAGGRNEQFF. Written as DNA, the CDR3 is TGTGCCAGCAGCCCCCGAGGACTAGCGGGGGGTCGCAATGAGCAGTTCTTC.

The genes are TRBV5-1 and TRBJ2-5; D might be TRBD2 (5 bases). The CDR3 has 14 residues. Germline-derived CDR1 and CDR2 are SGHRS and YFSETQ. V was cut by 2 bases and J by 3 bases, with 11 bases left in between. The CDR3 DNA sequence: TGCGCCAGCAGCTTATTCGGGGTGGAAGAGACCCAGTACTTC. As protein: CASSLFGVEETQYF.

CDR3 coding DNA: TGTGCCAGTAGCCTGGGACAGCGCGAAAAACTGTTTTTT. It specifies CASSLGQREKLFF. This chain joins TRBV19 and TRBJ1-4; 7 bases agree with TRBD1. The CDR3 runs 13 residues. Trimming took 6 bases from V and 8 from J; bases not matched to a gene: 6. Germline assignment: CDR1 LNHDA and CDR2 SQIVND (reference sequence).